The rows below give T cell receptor beta chains drawn from one sample of a study of T cell responses to AZD1222 COVID-19 vaccine. Sequencing was performed with immunoSEQ multiplex PCR; in TCRdb, only in-frame clones are kept and a portion is missing. The sample includes 95,000 to 150,000 clones, around 89% of them seen just once. This sample comprised peripheral blood, obtained on day 0 of AZD1222 vaccination. Receptors were obtained from an adult in good health. Each CDR3 is given with its conserved first and last residue. D genes are given only for firm matches. Clone size is stated in some rows and not others, as once, few, many or a class when expanded.

abundance | d_gene | j_gene | v_gene | CDR3nt | CDR3aa
. | . | TRBJ2-3 | TRBV15 | TGTGCCACCAGCAGAGTACAGGCCACAGATACGCAGTATTTT | CATSRVQATDTQYF
. | . | TRBJ2-7 | TRBV27 | TGTGCCAGCAGTTTACGCCCCACCCTAACCTACGAGCAGTACTTC | CASSLRPTLTYEQYF
. | TRBD1 | TRBJ2-1 | TRBV20-1 | TGCAGTGCTAGTATGGACAGGGCGTCCAATGAGCAGTTCTTC | CSASMDRASNEQFF
. | TRBD2 | TRBJ2-2 | TRBV4-1 | TGCGCCAGCAGCCTAGGAGGGACTAGCATATTTGTTGGCGGGGAGCTGTTTTTT | CASSLGGTSIFVGGELFF
once | TRBD2 | TRBJ2-1 | TRBV7-3 | TGTGCCAGCAGCTCGCTAGCGGGGGGGAGCTCCTACAATGAGCAGTTCTTC | CASSSLAGGSSYNEQFF
. | . | TRBJ2-3 | TRBV9 | TGTGCCAGCAGCGTCAGGGCGTATTTGGCAGATACGCAGTATTTT | CASSVRAYLADTQYF
. | . | TRBJ1-4 | TRBV18 | TGTGCCAGCTCACCACGATCGGGGGCGGGTAATGAAAAACTGTTTTTT | CASSPRSGAGNEKLFF
. | . | TRBJ1-4 | TRBV5-5 | TGTGCCAGCAGCGCGTCGTCGGGGGTATTGGGTGAAAAACTGTTTTTT | CASSASSGVLGEKLFF
many | . | TRBJ1-5 | TRBV6-6 | TGTGCCATCCAGCGAGAGGGCAATCAGCCCCAGCATTTT | CAIQREGNQPQHF
. | . | TRBJ2-5 | TRBV18 | TGTGCCAGCTCACCCCGGGACCAAGAGACCCAGTACTTC | CASSPRDQETQYF
few | . | TRBJ1-2 | TRBV14 | TGTGCCAGCAGCCAAGCTAAGGGTGGTGGCTACACCTTC | CASSQAKGGGYTF
. | . | TRBJ1-1 | TRBV19 | TGTGCCAGTAGTTATTTTTCCAGGGCAAAGAACACTGAAGCTTTCTTT | CASSYFSRAKNTEAFF
. | . | TRBJ1-5 | TRBV5-1 | TGCGCCAGCAGCTCTTCAACACGGATTACGGTGATCGGCAATCAGCCCCAGCATTTT | CASSSSTRITVIGNQPQHF
few | . | TRBJ2-7 | TRBV4-3 | TGCGCCAGCAGCCAAGAAACGGGGAAAGGGTCCGACGAGCAGTACTTC | CASSQETGKGSDEQYF
. | . | TRBJ1-4 | TRBV19 | TGTGCCAGTAGGACACAGGGTATCGAAAAACTGTTTTTT | CASRTQGIEKLFF
. | TRBD2 | TRBJ2-1 | TRBV9 | TGTGCCAGCAGCCCGTCGACTAGCGGGGCGGTCAATGAGCAGTTCTTC | CASSPSTSGAVNEQFF
. | TRBD1 | TRBJ1-2 | TRBV4-3 | TGCGCCAGCAGCCAGGGACAGTTCGGGGGCTACACCTTC | CASSQGQFGGYTF
once | TRBD2 | TRBJ2-1 | TRBV11-2 | TGTGCCAGCAGCCCTACCCGGGGACTATCCTACAATGAGCAGTTCTTC | CASSPTRGLSYNEQFF
. | . | TRBJ2-5 | TRBV5-5 | TGTGCCAGCAGCATTGGACTAACTCAAGAGACCCAGTACTTC | CASSIGLTQETQYF
once | . | TRBJ1-3 | TRBV4-3 | TGCGCCAGCAGCCAAGACCAGGGGAGAAACACCATATATTTT | CASSQDQGRNTIYF
. | . | TRBJ1-2 | TRBV7-9 | TGTGCCAGCAGCTTAACCGGGTTTGGCTACACCTTC | CASSLTGFGYTF
. | . | TRBJ2-2 | TRBV7-9 | TGTGCCAGCAGCTTTATTTTGGGACAATACACCGGGGAGCTGTTTTTT | CASSFILGQYTGELFF
. | TRBD1 | TRBJ1-6 | TRBV12-3/TRBV12-4 | TGTGCCAGCGCGGGACAGAACAATTCACCCCTCCACTTT | CASAGQNNSPLHF
. | TRBD1 | TRBJ1-1 | TRBV19 | TGTGCCAGTAGTAACGGACAGGCCTGGGGAGAAGCTTTCTTT | CASSNGQAWGEAFF
. | . | TRBJ1-1 | TRBV24-1 | TGTGCCACCGCCCAGGCCGGGGGCACTGAAGCTTTCTTT | CATAQAGGTEAFF
once | . | TRBJ1-3 | TRBV4-2 | TGTGCCAGCAGCCAAGATAGAGCAGGGAGTTACACCATATATTTT | CASSQDRAGSYTIYF
. | TRBD2 | TRBJ2-1 | TRBV4-2 | TGTGCCAGCAGCCAAGCCGGGGGGTCGTCCTACAATGAGCAGTTCTTC | CASSQAGGSSYNEQFF
. | . | TRBJ1-1 | TRBV4-3 | TGCGCCAGCAGCCAAGATATTTGGAAGAACACTGAAGCTTTCTTT | CASSQDIWKNTEAFF
. | . | TRBJ2-1 | TRBV27 | TGTGCCACCCTCCCCGCAGGGAGCCTGGGTGAGCAGTTCTTC | CATLPAGSLGEQFF
. | . | TRBJ1-2 | TRBV19 | TGTGCCAGTAGCCACCCCTCTGGCCCGGAGGGCTATGGCTACACCTTC | CASSHPSGPEGYGYTF
. | . | TRBJ2-7 | TRBV5-1 | TGCGCCAGCAGCTTGTTACATAATACCGGGACGGAATTTTACGAGCAGTACTTC | CASSLLHNTGTEFYEQYF
once | TRBD2 | TRBJ2-7 | TRBV4-1 | TGCGCCAGCAGCCAAGATCGGCTAGCGGGGTACGAGCAGTACTTC | CASSQDRLAGYEQYF
. | . | TRBJ2-5 | TRBV10-3 | TGTGCCATCAGTGATCGCGAGACCCAGTACTTC | CAISDRETQYF
once | . | TRBJ1-5 | TRBV28 | TGTGCCAGCAGTTTTCAGAGCAATCAGCCCCAGCATTTT | CASSFQSNQPQHF
. | TRBD2 | TRBJ2-7 | TRBV28 | TGTGCCAGCAGTTTAGCGGGGGGCACGACCTACGAGCAGTACTTC | CASSLAGGTTYEQYF
. | . | TRBJ1-1 | TRBV13 | TGTGCCAGCAGCTTAGCGTCGCTAGGCGCAACTTTCTTT | CASSLASLGATFF
. | . | TRBJ2-2 | TRBV2 | TGTGCCAGCAGTGAAAGGCCGAACACCGGGGAGCTGTTTTTT | CASSERPNTGELFF
. | TRBD1 | TRBJ1-5 | TRBV27 | TGTGCCAGCGCAGGGGGCGCGGGCAATCAGCCCCAGCATTTT | CASAGGAGNQPQHF
. | . | TRBJ2-7 | TRBV18 | TGTGCCAGCTCCCCCGGGACAAGATACTACGAGCAGTACTTC | CASSPGTRYYEQYF
. | . | TRBJ1-1 | TRBV27 | TGTGCTAGCAGAGTCGGCGCCGAATCAGTCGCTTTCTTT | CASRVGAESVAFF
. | . | TRBJ1-2 | TRBV4-2 | TGTGCCAGCAGCCCCTTTGAGGCGGGGGGAGGTGGCTACACCTTC | CASSPFEAGGGGYTF
. | . | TRBJ1-6 | TRBV9 | TGTGCCAGCAGCGTAGAGAATCGGGCGGACTATAATTCACCCCTCCACTTT | CASSVENRADYNSPLHF
. | . | TRBJ2-5 | TRBV12-3/TRBV12-4 | TGTGCCACCACCGGGGGAGGAGGGACCCAGTACTTC | CATTGGGGTQYF
. | TRBD1 | TRBJ1-1 | TRBV6-2/TRBV6-3 | TGTGCCAGCAGCAGGGGACAGGGGGGCACTGAAGCTTTCTTT | CASSRGQGGTEAFF
. | . | TRBJ2-1 | TRBV7-9 | TGTGCCAGCAGCTTAGATCGGTCGGCTGGGACTTACAATGAGCAGTTCTTC | CASSLDRSAGTYNEQFF
. | TRBD1 | TRBJ1-2 | TRBV6-5 | TGTGCCAGCAGTTACTCAGGACAGGGGAACTATGGCTACACCTTC | CASSYSGQGNYGYTF
. | TRBD2 | TRBJ2-7 | TRBV20-1 | TGCAGTGCTAGTCGGGCTAGCGGGGTCTACGAGCAGTACTTC | CSASRASGVYEQYF
. | . | TRBJ2-7 | TRBV11-3 | TGTGCCAGCAGCTCGGGGCGTTCCTACGAGCAGTACTTC | CASSSGRSYEQYF
. | . | TRBJ1-5 | TRBV21-1 | TGTGCCAGCAGCAAAGAGGGTCGCAGGGGACTCAATCAGCCCCAGCATTTT | CASSKEGRRGLNQPQHF
. | . | TRBJ2-7 | TRBV6-6 | TGTGCCAGCAGTTACCTACTCTCTAGAGGTGGCGAGCAGTACTTC | CASSYLLSRGGEQYF
. | TRBD2 | TRBJ2-7 | TRBV7-8 | TGTGCCAGCAGCTCCCCGGGACTAGCGGGTTACGAGCAGTACTTC | CASSSPGLAGYEQYF
. | . | TRBJ2-1 | TRBV25-1 | TGTGCCAGCAGTGAGGCGGGAACTCACAATGAGCAGTTCTTC | CASSEAGTHNEQFF
few | . | TRBJ1-1 | TRBV15 | TGTGCCACCAGCAGAGATCCCCAGGGATCCACTGAAGCTTTCTTT | CATSRDPQGSTEAFF
. | . | TRBJ2-7 | TRBV5-6 | TGTGCCAGCAGATTCAGGCCATCTACCTACGAGCAGTACTTC | CASRFRPSTYEQYF
. | TRBD2 | TRBJ2-1 | TRBV6-2/TRBV6-3 | TGTGCCAGCAGTTCGGCTAGCGGGGGGGTCAATGAGCAGTTCTTC | CASSSASGGVNEQFF
. | . | TRBJ1-2 | TRBV6-5 | TGTGCCAGCAACCTTGGGTCCGGTAACCAATATGGCTACACCTTC | CASNLGSGNQYGYTF
. | . | TRBJ2-1 | TRBV4-1 | TGCGCCAGCAGCCAAGCAGTAGGGGGTTCCTACAATGAGCAGTTCTTC | CASSQAVGGSYNEQFF
. | . | TRBJ2-1 | TRBV6-5 | TGTGCCAGCACCAAAGACCTCAATGAGCAGTTCTTC | CASTKDLNEQFF